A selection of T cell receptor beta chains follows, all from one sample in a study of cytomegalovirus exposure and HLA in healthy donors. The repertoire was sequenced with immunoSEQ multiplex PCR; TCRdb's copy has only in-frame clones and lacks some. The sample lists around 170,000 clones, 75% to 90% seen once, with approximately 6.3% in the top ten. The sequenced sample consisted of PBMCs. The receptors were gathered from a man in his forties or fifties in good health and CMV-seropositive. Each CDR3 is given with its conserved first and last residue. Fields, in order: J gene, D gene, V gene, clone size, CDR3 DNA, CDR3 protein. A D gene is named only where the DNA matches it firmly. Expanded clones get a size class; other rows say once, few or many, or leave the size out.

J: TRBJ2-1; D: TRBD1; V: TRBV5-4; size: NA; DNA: TGTGCCAGCAGCCCGGGTGGACAGGGGATAGGTGAGCAGTTCTTC; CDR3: CASSPGGQGIGEQFF
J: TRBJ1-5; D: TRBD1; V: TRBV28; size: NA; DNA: TGTGCCAGCAGCCTACGGGGACAGGGCAATCAGCCCCAGCATTTT; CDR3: CASSLRGQGNQPQHF
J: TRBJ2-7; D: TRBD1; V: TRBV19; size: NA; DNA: TGTGCCAGTAGTGAGACAGGGCCCTACGAGCAGTACTTC; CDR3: CASSETGPYEQYF
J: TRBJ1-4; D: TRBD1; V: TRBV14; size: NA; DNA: TGTGCCAGCAGCGCCCGGGACAGCTATGGCGGAAAACTGTTTTTT; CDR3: CASSARDSYGGKLFF
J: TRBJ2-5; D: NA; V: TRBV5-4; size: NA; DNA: TGTGCCAGCAGGGGGGGACGGTCCCAAGAGACCCAGTACTTC; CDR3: CASRGGRSQETQYF
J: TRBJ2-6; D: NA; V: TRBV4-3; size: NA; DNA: TGCGCCAGCAGCCCCACAGGGATCACTGGGGCCAACGTCCTGACTTTC; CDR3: CASSPTGITGANVLTF
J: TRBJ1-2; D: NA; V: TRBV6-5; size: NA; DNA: TGTGCCAGCAGTTACCGACAGAAAGCTAACTATGGCTACACCTTC; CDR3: CASSYRQKANYGYTF
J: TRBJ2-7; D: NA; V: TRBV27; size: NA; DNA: TGTGCCAGCAGCCCCGTCCACAGGGAGGGGCAGTACTTC; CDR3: CASSPVHREGQYF
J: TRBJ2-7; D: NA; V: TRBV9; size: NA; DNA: TGTGCCAGCAATATAGGGGGGGAATACGAGCAGTACTTC; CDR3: CASNIGGEYEQYF
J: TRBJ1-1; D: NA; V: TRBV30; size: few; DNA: TGTGCCTGGAGTAAGACAGCCGGCACTGAAGCTTTCTTT; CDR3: CAWSKTAGTEAFF
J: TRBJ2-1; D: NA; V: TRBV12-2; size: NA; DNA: TGTGCAAGTCGCTCTAGTCCCTGGACACCGACCTACAATGAGCAGTTCTTC; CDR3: CASRSSPWTPTYNEQFF
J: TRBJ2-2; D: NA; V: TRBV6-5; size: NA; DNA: TGTGCCGGTAGTAGGGGTGCGAACACCGGGGAGCTGTTTTTT; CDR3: CAGSRGANTGELFF
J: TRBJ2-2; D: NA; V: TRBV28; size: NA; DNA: TGTGCCAGCAGTTTAAGGACGGCGGGCGGGGAGCTGTTTTTT; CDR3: CASSLRTAGGELFF
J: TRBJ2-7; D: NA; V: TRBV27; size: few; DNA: TGTGCCAGCAGTCAAATAGGAGGTTACGAGCAGTACTTC; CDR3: CASSQIGGYEQYF
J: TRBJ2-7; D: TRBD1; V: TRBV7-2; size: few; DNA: TGTGCCAGCAGCTTTGTTGACAGGGGGAAGGACGAGCAGTACTTC; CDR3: CASSFVDRGKDEQYF
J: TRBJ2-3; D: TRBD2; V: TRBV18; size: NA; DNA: TGTGCCAGCTCACCACCGACGGGACTAGCGGGGGGTGAGGGAGATACGCAGTATTTT; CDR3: CASSPPTGLAGGEGDTQYF
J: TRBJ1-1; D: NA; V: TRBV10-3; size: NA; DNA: TGTGCCATTGTACAGGGAAGGAACACTGAAGCTTTCTTT; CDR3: CAIVQGRNTEAFF
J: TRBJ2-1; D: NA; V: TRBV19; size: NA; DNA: TGTGCCAGTAGGGCCAGGGGCTCCTACAATGAGCAGTTCTTC; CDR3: CASRARGSYNEQFF
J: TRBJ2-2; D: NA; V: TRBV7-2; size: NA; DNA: TGTGCCAGCAGCTTGGGTGACTACGGGGAGCTGTTTTTT; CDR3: CASSLGDYGELFF
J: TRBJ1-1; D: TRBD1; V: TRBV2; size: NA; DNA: TGTGCCAGCAGGCTGGAAAGGGGGCAAGGTACTGAAGCTTTCTTT; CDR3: CASRLERGQGTEAFF
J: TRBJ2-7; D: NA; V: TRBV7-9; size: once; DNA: TGTGCCAGCAGCTTAGTTAGGATTCGGACTACCTACGAGCAGTACTTC; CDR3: CASSLVRIRTTYEQYF
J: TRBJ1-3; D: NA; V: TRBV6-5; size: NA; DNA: TGTGCCAGCAGGGACACCGCTGGAAACACCATATATTTT; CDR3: CASRDTAGNTIYF
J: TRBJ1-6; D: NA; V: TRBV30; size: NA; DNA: TGTGCCTGGAGAATACAGTCAAATAATTCACCCCTCCACTTT; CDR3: CAWRIQSNNSPLHF
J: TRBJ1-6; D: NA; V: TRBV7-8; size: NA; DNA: TGTGCCAGCAGCTGGGGGGTGGATTCACCCCTCCACTTT; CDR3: CASSWGVDSPLHF
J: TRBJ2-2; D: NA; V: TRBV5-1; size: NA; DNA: TGCGCCAGCAATGGGCTGAACACCGGGGAGCTGTTTTTT; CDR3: CASNGLNTGELFF
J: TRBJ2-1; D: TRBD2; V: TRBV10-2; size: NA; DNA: TGCGCCAGCAGACGGGGGGGCTTACAGAATGAGCAGTTCTTC; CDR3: CASRRGGLQNEQFF
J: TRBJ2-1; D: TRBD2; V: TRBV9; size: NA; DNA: TGTGCCAGCAGCGTCCTAACTAGCGGGGGGAATGAGCAGTTCTTC; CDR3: CASSVLTSGGNEQFF
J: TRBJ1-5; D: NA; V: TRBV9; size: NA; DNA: TGTGCCAGCAGCGTAGACGGGGGGGATCAGCCCCAGCATTTT; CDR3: CASSVDGGDQPQHF
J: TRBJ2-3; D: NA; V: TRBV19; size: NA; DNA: TGTGCCAGTGGTCTAACAGGGCATACGCAGTATTTT; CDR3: CASGLTGHTQYF
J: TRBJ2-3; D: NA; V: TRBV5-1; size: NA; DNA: TGCGCCAGCAGCTTTATCGTCACTAGGACTAGCACAGATACGCAGTATTTT; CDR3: CASSFIVTRTSTDTQYF
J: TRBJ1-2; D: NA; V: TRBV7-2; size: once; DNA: TGTGCCAGCAGCTCCAGACAGGTTAACTATGGCTACACCTTC; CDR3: CASSSRQVNYGYTF
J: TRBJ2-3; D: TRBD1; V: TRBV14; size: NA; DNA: TGTGCCAGCAGCCCTAGGACAGGTCGGCAGTTTGGTACAGATACGCAGTATTTT; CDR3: CASSPRTGRQFGTDTQYF
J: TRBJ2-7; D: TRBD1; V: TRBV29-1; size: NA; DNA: TGCAGCGCCCGCACAGGGGGTCCTTACGAGCAGTACTTC; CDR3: CSARTGGPYEQYF
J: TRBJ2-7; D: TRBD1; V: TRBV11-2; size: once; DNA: TGTGCCAGCAGCTTAGGACTTCCGGGACAGATAGACTACGAGCAGTACTTC; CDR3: CASSLGLPGQIDYEQYF
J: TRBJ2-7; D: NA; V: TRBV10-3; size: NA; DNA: TGTGCCATCAAACGCCCCACGGACGAGCAGTACTTC; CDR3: CAIKRPTDEQYF
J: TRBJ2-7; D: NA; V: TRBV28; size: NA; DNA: TGTGCCAGCAGTAAGACAGGCTCCTACGAGCAGTACTTC; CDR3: CASSKTGSYEQYF
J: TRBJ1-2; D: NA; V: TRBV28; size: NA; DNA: TGTGCCAGCAGTTTAGAGGGCTTCTATGGCTACACCTTC; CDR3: CASSLEGFYGYTF
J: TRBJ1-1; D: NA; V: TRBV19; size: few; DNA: TGTGCCAGTAGGGGAGTCGGGGGGAGTGCTGAAGCTTTCTTT; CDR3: CASRGVGGSAEAFF